This T cell receptor beta chain originates from a study of blood T cell repertoires in COVID-19 (dated by TCRdb to 2020 to 2021). With regard to the full study: The collaborator samples originated in the United States, Italy and Spain and spanned the acute and convalescent phases of COVID-19. Where available, HLA class I and class II types were obtained from metadata supplied by the sample provider rather than from assay-based typing. The prospective study material was composed of cDNA or gDNA derived from T cells, B-cell-depleted T cells, or PBMCs. A de-identified subject ID, COVID-19 status, age in years and sex were almost always included in the sample metadata. The repertoires were released in a freely available public database intended as a resource for research on the immune response to SARS-CoV-2. Subjects who had been exposed to COVID-19, were actively infected with it, or had recovered from it provided the deeply sampled blood TCRbeta repertoires that made up the dataset. The samples were drawn from the first 160 participants of the ongoing ImmuneRACE study and from 1,254 subjects provided by 6 global collaborators.

Comments on this clone: Its specific antigen is unknown. Base qualities are not recorded, but no much larger clone differs from it by a single base.

After removal of 4 bases from V and 4 bases from J, the junction retains 4 bases not matched to a gene. Taken from the germline V gene (reference sequence), the CDR1 and CDR2 loops are GTSNPN and SVGIG. From the cysteine through the phenylalanine, the CDR3 covers 13 amino acids. Left in the record is the CDR3 DNA by itself, 39 bases read in frame from the first base. The immunoSEQ Assay, a bias-controlled multiplex PCR, was used to amplify TCRbeta CDR3 regions from genomic DNA. The authors processed their data as follows. The number of nucleated cells in each sample was estimated by amplification of reference gene primers within the assay. To quantify the absolute abundance of each unique TCRbeta CDR3 rearrangement, sequence reads were collapsed and filtered. For each sample, productive Simpson clonality was calculated as the square root of Simpson's diversity index over productive rearrangements. TCRdb retrieved this table from immuneACCESS and kept in-frame rearrangements only. Not all clones are present; in checked studies, unresolved V genes account for under half, and no reason is known for the remainder. The D gene and trimming were derived from the DNA, and the V and J assignments and clone size from that table. In all, the sample holds 200,000 to 300,000 clones, and 80% to 90% of those were seen once. Jointly, the top ten make up roughly 3.9% of the sample.

Each collaborating institution followed its own protocols to collect whole blood in K2EDTA tubes. For TCRbeta analysis, collaborators shipped samples in one of three forms: frozen whole blood, isolated PBMCs, or DNA extracted from either of those sample types. The paper as a whole reports these results and caveats: How much clinical and demographic metadata was included differed by source and by participant, and the metadata was provided uncurated.

This receptor chain uses TRBV30 and TRBJ1-5; 7 middle bases align to TRBD1. Material: peripheral blood. The receptor was derived from a woman between 40 and 50 years old with acute or convalescent COVID-19. At the DNA level, the sequence is TGTGCCTGGAACAGGGGCTGGAATCAGCCCCAGCATTTT. Its protein is CAWNRGWNQPQHF.